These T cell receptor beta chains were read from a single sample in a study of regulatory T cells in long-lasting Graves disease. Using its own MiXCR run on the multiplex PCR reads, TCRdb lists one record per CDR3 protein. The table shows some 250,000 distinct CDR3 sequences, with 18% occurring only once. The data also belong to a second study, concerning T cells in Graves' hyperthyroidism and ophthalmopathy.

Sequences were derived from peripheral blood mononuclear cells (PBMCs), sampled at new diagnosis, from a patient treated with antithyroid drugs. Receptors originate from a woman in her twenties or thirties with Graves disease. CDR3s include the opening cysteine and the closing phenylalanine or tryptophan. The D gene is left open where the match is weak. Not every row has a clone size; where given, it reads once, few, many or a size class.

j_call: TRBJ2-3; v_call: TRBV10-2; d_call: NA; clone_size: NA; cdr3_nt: TGCGCCAGCAGTGTCGGGCCCGGCACAGATACGCAGTATTTT; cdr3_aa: CASSVGPGTDTQYF
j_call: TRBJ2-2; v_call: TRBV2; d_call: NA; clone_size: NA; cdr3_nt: TGTGCCAGCAGGGGCCAGCAGGTCGGGGAGCTGTTTTTT; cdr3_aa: CASRGQQVGELFF
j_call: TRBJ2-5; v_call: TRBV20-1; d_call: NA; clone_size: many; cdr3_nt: TGCAGTGCTAGAGAGTCAAGGGGGGGCCATCACTTC; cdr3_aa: CSARESRGGHHF
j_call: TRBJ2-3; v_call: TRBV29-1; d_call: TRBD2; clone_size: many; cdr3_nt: TGCAGCGCCCCAGCGGGGCAAGCAGATACGCAGTATTTT; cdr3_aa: CSAPAGQADTQYF
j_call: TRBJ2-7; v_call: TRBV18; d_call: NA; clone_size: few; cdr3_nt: TGTGCCAGCTCACGGGAGGGGGCCTACGAGCAGTACTTC; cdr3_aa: CASSREGAYEQYF
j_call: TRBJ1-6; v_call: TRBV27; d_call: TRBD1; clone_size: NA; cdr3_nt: TGTGCCAGCAGTCCCCCGGGACAGGGGCGCGCTCCCCTCCACTTT; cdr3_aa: CASSPPGQGRAPLHF
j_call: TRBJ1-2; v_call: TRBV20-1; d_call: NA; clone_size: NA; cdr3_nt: TGCAGTGCTAGCAAACAGGCTGGCGACTATAGCTACACCTTC; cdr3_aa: CSASKQAGDYSYTF
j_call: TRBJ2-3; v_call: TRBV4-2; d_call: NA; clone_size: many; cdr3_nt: TGTGCCAGCAGCCAAGGGTCGGGGCCCACAGATACGCAGTATTTT; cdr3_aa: CASSQGSGPTDTQYF
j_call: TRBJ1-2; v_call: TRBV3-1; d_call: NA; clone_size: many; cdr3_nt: TGTGCCAGCAGCCAAGAAGGAGCAGCAGGCTATGGCTACACCTTC; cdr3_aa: CASSQEGAAGYGYTF
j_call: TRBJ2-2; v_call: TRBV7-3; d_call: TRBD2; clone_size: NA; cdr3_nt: TGTGCCAGCAGCTTAGGCGGGAGGGTCGCCGGGGAGCTGTTTTTT; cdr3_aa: CASSLGGRVAGELFF
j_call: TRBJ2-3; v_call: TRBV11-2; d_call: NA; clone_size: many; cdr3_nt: TGTGCCAGCAGCTTAGCCGCAGGGGCGGATACGCAGTATTTT; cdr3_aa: CASSLAAGADTQYF
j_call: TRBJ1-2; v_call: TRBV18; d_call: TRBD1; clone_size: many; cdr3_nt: TGTGCCAGCTCATCAGCGGGACAGACCTATGGCTACACCTTC; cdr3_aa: CASSSAGQTYGYTF
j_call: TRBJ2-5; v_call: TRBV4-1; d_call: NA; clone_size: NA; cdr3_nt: TGCGCCAGCAGCCAAGGGGGTTCTTATGAGACCCAGTACTTC; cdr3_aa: CASSQGGSYETQYF
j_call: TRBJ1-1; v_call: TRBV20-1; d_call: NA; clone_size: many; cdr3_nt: TGCAGTGCTAGCGAGGGCACTGGGACTGAAGCTTTCTTT; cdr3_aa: CSASEGTGTEAFF
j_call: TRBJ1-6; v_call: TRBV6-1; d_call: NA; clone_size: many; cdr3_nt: TGTGCCAGCAGTGAGGTCCCGCGTAATTCACCCCTCCACTTT; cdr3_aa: CASSEVPRNSPLHF
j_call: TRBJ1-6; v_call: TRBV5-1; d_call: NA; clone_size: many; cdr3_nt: TGTGCCAGCAGCTTGGAAGGGGGAAGCTCCTATAATTCACCCCTCCACTTT; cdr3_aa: CASSLEGGSSYNSPLHF
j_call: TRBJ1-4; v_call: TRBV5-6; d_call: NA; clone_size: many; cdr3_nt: TGTGCCAGCAGCCGAGGGGGGAATGAAAAACTGTTTTTT; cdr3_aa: CASSRGGNEKLFF
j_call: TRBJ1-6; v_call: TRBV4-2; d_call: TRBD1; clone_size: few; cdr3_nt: TGTGCCAGCAGCCAAGATGGGACAGGACAGCCTGTCCACTTT; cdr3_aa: CASSQDGTGQPVHF
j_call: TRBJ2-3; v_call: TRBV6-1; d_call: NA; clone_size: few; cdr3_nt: TGTGCCAGCATAGACAGCCCCACAGATACGCAGTATTTT; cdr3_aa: CASIDSPTDTQYF
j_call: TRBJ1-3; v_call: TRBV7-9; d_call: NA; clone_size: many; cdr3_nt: TGTGCCAGCAGCTTGGTTTCTGGAAACACCATATATTTT; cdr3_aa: CASSLVSGNTIYF
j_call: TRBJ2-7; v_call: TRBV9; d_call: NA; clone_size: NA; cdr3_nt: TGTGCCAGCAGCGTAGGACAGGCGCCCTACGAGCAGTACTTC; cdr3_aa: CASSVGQAPYEQYF
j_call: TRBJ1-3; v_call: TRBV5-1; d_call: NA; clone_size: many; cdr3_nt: TGCGCCAGCAGCCTGGAGGTCAACTCTGGAAACACCATATATTTT; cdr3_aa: CASSLEVNSGNTIYF
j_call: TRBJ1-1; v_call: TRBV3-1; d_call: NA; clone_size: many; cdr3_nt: TGTGCCAGCAGCCAAGAGGGGGGGAGAGGCACTGAAGCTTTCTTT; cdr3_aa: CASSQEGGRGTEAFF
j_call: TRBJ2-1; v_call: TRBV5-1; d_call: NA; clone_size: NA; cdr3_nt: TGCGCCAGCAGCCTCGGACAAGGGGTTGGCTATGAGCAGTTCTTC; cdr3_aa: CASSLGQGVGYEQFF
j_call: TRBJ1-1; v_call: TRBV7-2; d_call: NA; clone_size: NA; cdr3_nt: TGTGCCAGCAGCCCGACTACAGTGAACACTGAAGCTTTCTTT; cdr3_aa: CASSPTTVNTEAFF
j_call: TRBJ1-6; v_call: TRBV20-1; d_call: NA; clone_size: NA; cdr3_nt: TGCAGTGCTAGAGAGCCTCCGGGGGTTAATTCACCCCTCCACTTT; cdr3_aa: CSAREPPGVNSPLHF
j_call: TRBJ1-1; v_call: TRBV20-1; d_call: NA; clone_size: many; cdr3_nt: TGCAGTAGCTTAGGGGACCCGAACGCTGAAGCTTTCTTT; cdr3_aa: CSSLGDPNAEAFF
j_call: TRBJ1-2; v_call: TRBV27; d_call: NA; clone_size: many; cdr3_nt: TGTGCCAGCAGCTTTCTTCAAGGCCATGGCTACACCTTC; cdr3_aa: CASSFLQGHGYTF
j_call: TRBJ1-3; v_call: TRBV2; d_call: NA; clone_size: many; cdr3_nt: TGTGCCAGCAGTGAAATCGGCAGTCGCTCTGGAAACACCATATATTTT; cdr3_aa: CASSEIGSRSGNTIYF
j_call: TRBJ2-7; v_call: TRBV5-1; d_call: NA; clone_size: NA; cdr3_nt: TGCGCCAGCAGCTTCAATCCGAGCTCCTACGAGCAGTACTTC; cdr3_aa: CASSFNPSSYEQYF
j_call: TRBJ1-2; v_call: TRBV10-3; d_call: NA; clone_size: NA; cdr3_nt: TGTGCCATCTGGAGTCCCCCGGGAGACTATGGCTACACCTTC; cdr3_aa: CAIWSPPGDYGYTF
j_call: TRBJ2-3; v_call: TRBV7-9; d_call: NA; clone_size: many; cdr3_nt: TGTGCCAGCAGCTCACACACAGATACGCAGTATTTT; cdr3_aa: CASSSHTDTQYF
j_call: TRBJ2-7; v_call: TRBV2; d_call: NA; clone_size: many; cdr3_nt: TGTGCCAGCAGCGTAACTCGGACAGAGTTCTCCTACGAGCAGTACTTC; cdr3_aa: CASSVTRTEFSYEQYF
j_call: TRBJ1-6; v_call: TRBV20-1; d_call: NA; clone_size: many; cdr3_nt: TGCAGTGCTAGGCTGGACCGAAGGAGCTCCTATAATTCACCCCTCCACTTT; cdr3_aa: CSARLDRRSSYNSPLHF